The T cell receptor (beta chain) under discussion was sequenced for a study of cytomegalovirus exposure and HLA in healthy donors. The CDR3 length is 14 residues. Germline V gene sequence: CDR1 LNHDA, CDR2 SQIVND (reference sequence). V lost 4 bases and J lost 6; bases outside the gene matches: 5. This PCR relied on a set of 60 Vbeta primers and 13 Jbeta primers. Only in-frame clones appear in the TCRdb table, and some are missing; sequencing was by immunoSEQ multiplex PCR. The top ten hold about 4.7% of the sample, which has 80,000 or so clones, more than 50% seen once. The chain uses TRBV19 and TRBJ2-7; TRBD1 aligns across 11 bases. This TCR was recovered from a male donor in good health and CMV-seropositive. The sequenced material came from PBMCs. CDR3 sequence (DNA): TGTGCCAGTAGTACGGGACAGGGGGGGGTCGAGCAGTACTTC. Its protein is CASSTGQGGVEQYF.